This T cell receptor beta chain was obtained from a study of T cell responses to AZD1222 COVID-19 vaccine. Trimming took off 1 base at V and 0 bases at J, with 13 bases between the two ends. CDR3 length: 16 amino acids. CDR1 is SQVTM, CDR2 ANQGSEA, per germline. The method was immunoSEQ multiplex PCR; TCRdb's version includes in-frame clones alone and lacks a portion of them. The sample has under 150,000 clones; over 85% are singletons. Study-wide results and caveats: Among those given AZD1222, only five or six were seropositive at baseline. Targeting of unmutated variant regions was reportedly seen in nearly half of spike-specific TCRs. Donor demographics were predominantly white British with a female majority; clonal diversity may be underestimated. Scientists sampled the repertoires only once the peak T cell response had passed.

Details on this clone: Its cognate antigen is unknown.

The chain joins TRBV29-1 to TRBJ2-1, with D unresolved. The sequences come from peripheral blood, collected on day 0 of AZD1222 vaccination. The clonotype originates from an adult in good health. CDR3 DNA: TGCAGCGTTGAAGGCTCGGCCAGAAGCTCCTACAATGAGCAGTTCTTC. Its protein product is CSVEGSARSSYNEQFF.